These T cell receptor beta chains were read from a single sample in a study of neurological immune-mediated disorders. TCRdb called the 5' RACE reads again in MiXCR, with one record for every CDR3 protein. The sample includes tens of thousands of distinct CDR3 sequences, about a tenth of them seen just once. Sequencing input: PBMCs. These receptors were taken from a man aged 25 to 45 in good health. Each CDR3 is given with its conserved first and last residue. A D gene is named only where the DNA matches it firmly. A clone size is listed for some rows: how often the clone was seen (once, few, many), or a class if it is expanded.

V	J	D	length	size	DNA	CDR3
TRBV9	TRBJ2-1	TRBD2	16	-	TGTGCCAGCAGCGGAACATCGGGGGGTCCCTACAATGAGCAGTTCTTC	CASSGTSGGPYNEQFF
TRBV7-2	TRBJ2-3	-	15	many	TGTGCCAGCAGCTCCTCTAGCGTGATCACAGATACGCAGTATTTT	CASSSSSVITDTQYF
TRBV2	TRBJ2-3	-	14	many	TGTGCCAGCAAAAAGTTGGGGGGCACAGATACGCAGTATTTT	CASKKLGGTDTQYF
TRBV30	TRBJ2-2	-	14	many	TGTGCCTGGAGGGGCCCTATAGAGTCCGGGGAGCTGTTTTTT	CAWRGPIESGELFF
TRBV27	TRBJ1-5	-	13	few	TGTGCCAGCAGTTCAGGGGTTGACCAGCCCCAGCATTTT	CASSSGVDQPQHF
TRBV3-1	TRBJ2-5	-	14	-	TGTGCCAGCAGCCAAGGTGCCACTCAAGAGACCCACTGCTTC	CASSQGATQETHCF
TRBV3-1	TRBJ2-3	-	16	many	TGTGCCAGCAGCCAAGACCGTCAGCGGATACAAGATACGCAGTATTTT	CASSQDRQRIQDTQYF
TRBV20-1	TRBJ2-3	-	11	many	TGCAGTGCTAGTAGTCCCGATACGCAGTATTTT	CSASSPDTQYF
TRBV6-2/TRBV6-3	TRBJ2-3	TRBD2	16	-	TGTGCCAGCAGTACTCCGCTAGCGGGATCCACAGATACGCAGTATTTT	CASSTPLAGSTDTQYF
TRBV2	TRBJ2-7	-	15	many	TGTGCCAGCAGTGAAAGCTGGCAGGTGTTCTACGAGCAGTACTTC	CASSESWQVFYEQYF
TRBV4-1	TRBJ2-1	TRBD2	17	-	TGCGCCAGCAGCCAAGATTATGGGACTAGCGGACACAATGAGCAGTTCTTC	CASSQDYGTSGHNEQFF
TRBV3-1	TRBJ2-7	-	11	many	TGTGCCAGCAGCCGTGTTGACGAGCAGTACTTC	CASSRVDEQYF
TRBV5-1	TRBJ2-2	TRBD2	19	many	TGCGCCAGCAGCCTAGGACTAGCGGGACAACTCACGAGGGCCGGGGAGCTGTTTTTT	CASSLGLAGQLTRAGELFF
TRBV18	TRBJ1-4	-	14	many	TGTGCCAGCTCACCCCAGGAGACGGGTGAAAAACTGTTTTTT	CASSPQETGEKLFF
TRBV7-3	TRBJ2-4	-	16	many	TGTGCCAGCAGCTTTGGGGAACGTTTAGCCAAAAACATTCAGTACTTC	CASSFGERLAKNIQYF
TRBV6-1	TRBJ2-1	TRBD2	16	many	TGTGCCAGCAGAAGTAGCGGGAGAAGGTCCTACAATGAGCAGTTCTTC	CASRSSGRRSYNEQFF
TRBV12-3/TRBV12-4	TRBJ2-5	-	13	many	TGTGCCAGCAGTTTAAGGGGGTCCGCGACCCAGTACTTC	CASSLRGSATQYF
TRBV2	TRBJ1-6	-	15	many	TGTGCCAGCTTTGCGGGCAGCTCCTATAATTCACCCCTCCACTTT	CASFAGSSYNSPLHF
TRBV5-1	TRBJ2-5	TRBD2	18	many	TGCGCCAGCAGCTTGGGACTAGCGGGAGGGCCGGTCACCCAGACCCAGTACTTC	CASSLGLAGGPVTQTQYF
TRBV7-8	TRBJ2-7	-	15	-	TGTGCCAGCAGCTGGAGGGGGCAGCGGGCCTACGAGCAGTACTTC	CASSWRGQRAYEQYF
TRBV28	TRBJ2-7	-	14	few	TGTGCCAGCAATCTTGGGGGGCACCCCTACGAGCAGTACTTC	CASNLGGHPYEQYF
TRBV20-1	TRBJ2-1	TRBD2	16	-	TGCAGTGCTACATTGGCGGGAGGAAGCTCCTACAATGAGCAGTTCTTC	CSATLAGGSSYNEQFF
TRBV12-3/TRBV12-4	TRBJ2-3	TRBD2	17	-	TGTGCCAGCAGTTTATCGAGGACTAGCGAAACGGGGGATACGCAGTATTTT	CASSLSRTSETGDTQYF